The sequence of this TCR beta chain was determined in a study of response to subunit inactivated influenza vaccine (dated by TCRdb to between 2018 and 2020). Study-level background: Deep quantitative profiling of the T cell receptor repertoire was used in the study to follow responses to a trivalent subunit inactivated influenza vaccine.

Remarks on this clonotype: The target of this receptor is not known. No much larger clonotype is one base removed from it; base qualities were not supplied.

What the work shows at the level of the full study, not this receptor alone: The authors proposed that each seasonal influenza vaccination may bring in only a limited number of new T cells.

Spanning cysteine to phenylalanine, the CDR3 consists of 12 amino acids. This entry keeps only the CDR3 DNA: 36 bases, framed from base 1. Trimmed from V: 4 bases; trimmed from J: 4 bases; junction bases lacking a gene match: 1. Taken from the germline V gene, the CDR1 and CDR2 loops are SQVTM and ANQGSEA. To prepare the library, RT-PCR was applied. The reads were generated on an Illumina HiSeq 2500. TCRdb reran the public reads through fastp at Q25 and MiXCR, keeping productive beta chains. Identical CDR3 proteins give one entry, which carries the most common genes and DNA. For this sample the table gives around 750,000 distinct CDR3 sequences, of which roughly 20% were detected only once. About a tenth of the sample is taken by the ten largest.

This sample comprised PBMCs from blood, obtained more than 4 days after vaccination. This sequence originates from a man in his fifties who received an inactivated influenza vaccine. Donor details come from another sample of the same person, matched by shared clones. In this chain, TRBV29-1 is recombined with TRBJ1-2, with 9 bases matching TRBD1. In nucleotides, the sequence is TGCAGCGTTGGACAGGGGGGCTATGGCTACACCTTC. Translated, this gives CSVGQGGYGYTF.